This TCR beta chain originates from a study of T cell responses to AZD1222 COVID-19 vaccine. Study-wide findings and caveats: Vaccine-associated CD4 TCRs spanned spike, dominant at 160-218 and 743-854.

On this clone itself: Its target is not known.

The CDR3 is 12 amino acids. V dropped 4 bases and J dropped 10 bases, with 12 bases sitting between them. CDR1 and CDR2 from the germline V gene are SGHTS and YDEGEE. Method: immunoSEQ multiplex PCR; TCRdb's copy keeps in-frame clones and lacks some. This repertoire shows roughly 4,700 clones, around 89% found once; its top ten account for around 5.2%. J is TRBJ2-1 and V is TRBV5-8; D is unclear. This TCR came from an adult who received the AZD1222 COVID-19 vaccine. The input for sequencing was peripheral blood, taken 28 days after the second AZD1222 dose. The chain's CDR3 is CASSPRSIEQFF. CDR3 DNA sequence: TGTGCCAGCAGCCCAAGATCGATCGAGCAGTTCTTC.